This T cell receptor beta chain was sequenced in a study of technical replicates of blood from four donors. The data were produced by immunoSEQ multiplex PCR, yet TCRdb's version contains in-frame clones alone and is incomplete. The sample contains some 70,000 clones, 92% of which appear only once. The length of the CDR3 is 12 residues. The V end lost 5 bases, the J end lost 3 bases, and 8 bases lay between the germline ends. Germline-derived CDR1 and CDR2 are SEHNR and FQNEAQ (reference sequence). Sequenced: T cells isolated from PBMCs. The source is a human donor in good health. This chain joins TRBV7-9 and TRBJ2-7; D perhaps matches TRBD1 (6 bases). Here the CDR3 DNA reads TGTGCCAGCAGCGGACAGAACTACGAGCAGTACTTC. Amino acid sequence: CASSGQNYEQYF. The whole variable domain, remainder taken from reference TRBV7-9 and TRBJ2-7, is DTGVSQNPRHKITKRGQNVTFRCDPISEHNRLYWYRQTLGQGPEFLTYFQNEAQLEKSRLLSDRFSAERPKGSFSTLEIQRTEQGDSAMYLCASSGQNYEQYFGPGTRLTVT.